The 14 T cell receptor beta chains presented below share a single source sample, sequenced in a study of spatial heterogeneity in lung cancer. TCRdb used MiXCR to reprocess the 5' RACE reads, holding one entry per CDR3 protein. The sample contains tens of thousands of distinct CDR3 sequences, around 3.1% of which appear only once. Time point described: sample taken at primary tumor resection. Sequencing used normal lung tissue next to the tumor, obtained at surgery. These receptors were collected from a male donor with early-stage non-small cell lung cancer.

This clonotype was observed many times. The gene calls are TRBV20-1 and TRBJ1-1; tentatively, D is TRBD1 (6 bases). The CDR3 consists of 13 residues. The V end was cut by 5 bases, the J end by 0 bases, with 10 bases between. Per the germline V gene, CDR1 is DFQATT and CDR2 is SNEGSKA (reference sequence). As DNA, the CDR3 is TGCAGTGCTCCAGGGGTTATGAACACTGAAGCTTTCTTT. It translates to CSAPGVMNTEAFF.

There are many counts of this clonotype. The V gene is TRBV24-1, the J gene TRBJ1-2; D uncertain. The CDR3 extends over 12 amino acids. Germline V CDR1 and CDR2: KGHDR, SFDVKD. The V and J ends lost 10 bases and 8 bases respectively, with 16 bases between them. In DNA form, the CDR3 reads TGTGCCACGTCAGGAGGGCTAGGCGGCTACACCTTC. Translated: CATSGGLGGYTF.

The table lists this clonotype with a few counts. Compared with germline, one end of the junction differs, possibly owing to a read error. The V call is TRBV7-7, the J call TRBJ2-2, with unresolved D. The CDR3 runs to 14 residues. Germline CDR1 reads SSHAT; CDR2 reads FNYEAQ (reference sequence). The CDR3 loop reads CASSANPDTGELFF. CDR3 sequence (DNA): TGTGCTAGCAGCGCCAATCCCGACACCGGGGAGCTGTTTTTT. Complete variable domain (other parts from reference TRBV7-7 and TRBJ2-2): GAGVSQSPRYKVTKRGQDVTLRCDPISSHATLYWYQQALGQGPEFLTYFNYEAQPDKSGLPSDRFSAERPEGSISTLTIQRTEQRDSAMYRCASSANPDTGELFFGEGSRLTVL.

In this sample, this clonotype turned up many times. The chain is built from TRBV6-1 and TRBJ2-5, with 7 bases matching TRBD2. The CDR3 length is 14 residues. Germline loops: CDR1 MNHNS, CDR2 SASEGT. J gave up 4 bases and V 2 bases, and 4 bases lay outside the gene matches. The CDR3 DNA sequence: TGTGCCAGCAGTGAAATGCGGGGGTCAGAGACCCAGTACTTC. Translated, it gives CASSEMRGSETQYF.

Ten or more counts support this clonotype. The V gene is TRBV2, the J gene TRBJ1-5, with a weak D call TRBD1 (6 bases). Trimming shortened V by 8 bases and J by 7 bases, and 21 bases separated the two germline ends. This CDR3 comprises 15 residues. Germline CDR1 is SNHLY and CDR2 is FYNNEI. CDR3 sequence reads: CASSKTTGLGQPQHF. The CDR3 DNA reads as TGTGCCAGCTCTAAGACCACAGGGTTAGGCCAGCCCCAGCATTTT.

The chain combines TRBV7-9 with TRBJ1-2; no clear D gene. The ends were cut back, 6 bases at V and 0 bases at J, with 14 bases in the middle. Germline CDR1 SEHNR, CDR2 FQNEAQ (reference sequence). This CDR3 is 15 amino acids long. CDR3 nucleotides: TGTGCCAGCAGGAGAGGAGTTCCCCCTAACTATGGCTACACCTTC. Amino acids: CASRRGVPPNYGYTF.

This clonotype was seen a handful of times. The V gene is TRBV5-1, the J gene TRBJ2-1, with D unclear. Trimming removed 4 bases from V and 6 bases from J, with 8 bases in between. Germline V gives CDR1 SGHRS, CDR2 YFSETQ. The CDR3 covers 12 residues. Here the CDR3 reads CASSPTFNEQFF. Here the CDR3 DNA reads TGCGCCAGCAGCCCCACTTTCAATGAGCAGTTCTTC.

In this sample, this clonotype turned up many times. The DNA for the CDR3 is TGTGCCAGCACCCCGAAGTATAGCAATCAGCCCCAGCATTTT. Translated: CASTPKYSNQPQHF. This chain uses TRBV6-2 or TRBV6-3 with TRBJ1-5; D is uncertain. This CDR3 comprises 14 residues. V dropped 7 bases and J dropped 0 bases, with 10 bases sitting between them. CDR1 is MNHEY, CDR2 SVGEGT, per germline.

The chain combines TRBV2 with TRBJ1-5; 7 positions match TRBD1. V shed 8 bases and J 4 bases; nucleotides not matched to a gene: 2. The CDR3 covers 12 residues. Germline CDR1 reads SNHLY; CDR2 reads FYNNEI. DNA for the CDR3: TGTGCCAGCGGGACAGCAAATCAGCCCCAGCATTTT. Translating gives CASGTANQPQHF.

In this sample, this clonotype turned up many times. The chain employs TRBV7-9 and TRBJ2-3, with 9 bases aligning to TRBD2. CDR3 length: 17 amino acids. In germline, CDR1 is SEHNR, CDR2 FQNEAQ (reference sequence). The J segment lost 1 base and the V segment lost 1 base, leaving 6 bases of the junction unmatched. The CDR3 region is CASSLGIAGEGTDTQYF. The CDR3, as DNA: TGTGCCAGCAGCTTAGGGATAGCGGGAGAAGGCACAGATACGCAGTATTTT.

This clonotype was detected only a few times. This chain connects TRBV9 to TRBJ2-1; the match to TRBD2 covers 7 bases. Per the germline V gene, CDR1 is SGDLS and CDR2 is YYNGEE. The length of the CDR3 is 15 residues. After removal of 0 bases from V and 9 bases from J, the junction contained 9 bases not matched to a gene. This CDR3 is CASSVAGGSSSEQFF. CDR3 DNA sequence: TGTGCCAGCAGCGTAGCGGGAGGTTCATCAAGTGAGCAGTTCTTC.

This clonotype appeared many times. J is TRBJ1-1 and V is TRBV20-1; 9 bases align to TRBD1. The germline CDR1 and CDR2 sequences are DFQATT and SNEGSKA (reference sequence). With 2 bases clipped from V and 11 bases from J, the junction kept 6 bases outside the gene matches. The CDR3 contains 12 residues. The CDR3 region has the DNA TGCAGTGCTAGATCGGACAGGGGATTGGCTTTCTTT. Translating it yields CSARSDRGLAFF.

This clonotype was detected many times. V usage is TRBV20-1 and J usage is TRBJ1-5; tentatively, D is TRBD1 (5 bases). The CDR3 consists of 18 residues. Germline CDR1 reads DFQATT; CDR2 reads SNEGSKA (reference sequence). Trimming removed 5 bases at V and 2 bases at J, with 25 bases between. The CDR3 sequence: CSAYIGSQLGVGNQPQHF. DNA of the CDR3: TGCAGTGCTTATATAGGATCACAACTAGGGGTTGGCAATCAGCCCCAGCATTTT.

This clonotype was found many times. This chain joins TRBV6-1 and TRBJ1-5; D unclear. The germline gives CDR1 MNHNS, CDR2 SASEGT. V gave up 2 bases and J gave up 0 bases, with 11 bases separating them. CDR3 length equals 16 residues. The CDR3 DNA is TGTGCCAGCAGTGAATACCCACTTTATAGCAATCAGCCCCAGCATTTT. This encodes CASSEYPLYSNQPQHF.